What follows describes a single T cell receptor (beta chain). Its antigen is still unknown. V was shortened by 4 bases and J by 1 base, with 11 bases between the two germline ends. The CDR3 is 14 amino acids. Germline V lookup: CDR1 SGHNT, CDR2 YYREEE (reference sequence). This sample was included in a study of cytomegalovirus exposure and HLA in healthy donors. Study-wide background: Most donors, more than 80% of 398 genotyped, fell in the Caucasian-associated ancestry cluster.

The PCR used 60 Vbeta and 13 Jbeta primers. Repertoires were generated with immunoSEQ multiplex PCR, while TCRdb's copy carries only in-frame clones and drops some. The sample lists more than 130,000 clones; around 80% were seen once. Study findings and constraints: Rarity characterized most TCR sequences, yet some public TCRs appeared in many donors. Later analysis demonstrated an association between a missense DCLRE1C variant and TCR beta V- and J-gene trimming.

The rearrangement uses TRBV5-4 and TRBJ2-5; D is perhaps TRBD1 (6 bases). The receptor was isolated from a middle-aged man in good health and CMV-seropositive. The specimen sequenced was PBMCs. Here the CDR3 reads CASSHGDTQETQYF. CDR3 bases: TGTGCCAGCAGCCATGGGGACACCCAAGAGACCCAGTACTTC.